Reported below is one TCR beta chain. These data are taken from a study of CD8 T cells in Susac syndrome. This CDR3 contains 16 residues. V lost 0 bases and J 3 bases, leaving 11 bases between the germline ends. The germline gives CDR1 LGHNA, CDR2 YNFKEQ. Reverse transcription used roughly 0.5 to 1 ug RNA and random hexamers. TCRdb used MiXCR to reprocess the immunoSEQ multiplex PCR reads, holding one entry per CDR3 protein. The profile shows some 140,000 distinct CDR3 sequences, about 95% of them singletons. The sequence was obtained from a human donor with Susac syndrome. The specimen sequenced was CD8+ T cells from PBMCs. This rearrangement joins TRBV4-2 to TRBJ2-2, with D perhaps matching TRBD1 (5 bases). CDR3 nucleotide sequence: TGTGCCAGCAGCCAAGAACAATTACAGGACACCGGGGAGCTGTTTTTT. Residues: CASSQEQLQDTGELFF.